This T cell receptor beta chain was captured in a study of shared clonotypes between healthy human individuals (dated by TCRdb to 2020 to 2022). As for the study more broadly: A couple of women and a few men aged 18 to 49 years were included in the cohort. Leukapheresis yielded between about 0.9 and 10 billion PBMCs per donor. To increase sequencing depth and limit assay-specific biases, different laboratories used diverse techniques to prepare libraries and sequence TCR repertoires. For each donor, CD4 naive and CD4 memory were each given three plates, CD8 naive was given two plates, and CD8 memory was given one plate. To estimate repertoire size and how much clonotype sharing occurs between individuals, the study deeply sequenced the blood TCR repertoires of five healthy adults. The research as a whole found: Rarefaction of sorted-subset datasets indicated incomplete sequencing despite the large sequencing depth. Because the study included a small number of donors, the genetic and exposure-history diversity represented was limited. Clonotypes shared by all four sorted-subset donors showed higher generation probabilities than non-shared clonotypes. When several donors were compared, the shared fraction of clonotypes was about 5% for naive CD4, 3.5% to 4% for naive CD8, more than 2% for memory CD4, and 0.3% to 0.5% for memory CD8. Pairwise subsampling led to the expectation that sequencing depth would affect the degree of clonotype sharing among donors. Sampling was restricted to blood, and TCR repertoires in tissues likely differ from the TCR repertoires found in blood. Larger estimated clonotype richness was generally found for naive subsets than for memory subsets.

CD8 naive samples consisted of CD45RO-negative cells that were positively selected for CCR7, yielding a CD45RA+CCR7+ population without TemRA cells. Healthy HIV-negative adults with no recently reported acute infections or vaccinations were included as donors. All donors were Caucasian adults living in Nashville, Tennessee, USA. Blood was collected by leukapheresis, and PBMCs were isolated by Ficoll-Histopaque density gradient centrifugation and then cryopreserved in liquid nitrogen vapor phase. Analytical flow cytometry was used to check the purity and quantity of every magnetically sorted T cell population. Genomic DNA was isolated from each sorted fraction and quantified by UV absorbance on a Nanodrop 2000c. TCR CDR3 regions were amplified from genomic DNA by multiplex PCR using the deep immunoSEQ assay. Extracted genomic DNA from each cell subset was spread evenly across all wells of several immunoSEQ 96-well plates, with each plate serving as a replicate. For sorted subsets, each replicate PCR was loaded with around 220 ng genomic DNA, equivalent to 30,000 or so T cell genomes. Purified libraries were measured with a Qubit 3.0 fluorometer, size-checked on a Bioanalyzer 2100, and measured again with the KAPA Library Quantification kit. A separate single-read 150-cycle Illumina NextSeq 550 flow cell was used to sequence each immunoSEQ 96-well plate. The original methods were these. Because only junctional sequences without quality scores were contained in the immunoSEQ output, filtering matching that applied to full-length reads could not be performed. Sequences were annotated with PyIR, a Python wrapper for IgBLAST v1.9, using IMGT germline references to assign V/J genes and CDR3. Any read was removed if the V/J assignment was weak (E-value above 1e-6), the CDR3 was missing, or the read contained stop codons, out-of-frame junctions, or ambiguous translated residues. A V3J clonotype was defined by an identical inferred V gene, J gene, and CDR3 amino acid sequence. The percentage overlap between two repertoires was calculated by dividing the number of shared unique clonotypes by the size of the smaller repertoire. Three approaches were used to assess repertoire richness: RTK rarefaction, the Chao1 estimator, and Recon v2.1 estimates of unobserved clonotypes. For all TCRbeta clonotypes obtained by the gDNA method from a handful of donors, generation probabilities were computed with OLGA. TCRdb provides this immuneACCESS table in a form limited to in-frame rearrangements. Some clones are lacking; in checked studies, under half of them reflect an unresolved V gene, and why the rest are absent is not known. V, J and clone size are those of that table, while D and trimming were read from the DNA. The sample records roughly 810,000 clones, about 96% of which are singletons. The ten largest clones add up to approximately 0.2% of the sample.

This clone has a single count. It has no known antigen specificity. No base qualities exist here, and no much larger clone lies one base off it. Looking up the germline V gene (reference sequence) yields CDR1 MNHEY and CDR2 SMNVEV. V is cut back by 0 bases and J by 2 bases, with 5 bases in the junction unmatched. Counted from cysteine to phenylalanine, this CDR3 has 16 amino acids. Here the CDR3 DNA is all that survives: 48 bases in frame from base 1. The chain links TRBV27 with TRBJ2-7, and TRBD1 matches 9 of the central bases. Input material: naive CD8+ T cells sorted from blood. According to the study, the label for this sample's cell subset or site signals: CD45RA+CCR7+. This TCR was sampled from a man aged 25-45 years in good health. The CDR3 reads CASSLSGQGFTYEQYF. The bases read TGTGCCAGCAGTTTATCGGGACAGGGATTCACCTACGAGCAGTACTTC.